The source of this TCR beta chain is a study of regulatory and conventional T cells in RAG deficiency. About this clone itself: The antigen is unknown.

V lost 2 bases, J lost 5 bases, and 9 bases lay in between. CDR1 SNHLY and CDR2 FYNNEI come from the germline V gene. This CDR3 comprises 13 residues. Assay: immunoSEQ multiplex PCR; the TCRdb copy retains only in-frame clones and omits some. This repertoire shows some 30,000 clones, roughly 90% found once; its top ten account for roughly 15%. Study conclusions and caveats: Treg unique TCR beta sequences were about 100-fold fewer in Omenn syndrome and CID/AS patients than controls. Control T-cell subsets had markedly higher Shannon entropy and lower Simpson indices than RAG-deficient patients. Patient subsets had shorter CDR3s; Omenn Treg-Tconv overlap exceeded 80%.

The sample was also linked to a second study, of regulatory T cells. That work contributes: Amplification used 52 TRBV primers and 13 TRBJ primers.

The sequenced sample was CD8+ T cells sorted from blood. This sequence was found in a human donor in good health. The chain recombines TRBV2 with TRBJ1-1; perhaps TRBD1 as D (5 bases). CDR3 sequence (DNA): TGTGCCAGCAGTGAATGGGGGGATACTGAAGCTTTCTTT. Its translation is CASSEWGDTEAFF.